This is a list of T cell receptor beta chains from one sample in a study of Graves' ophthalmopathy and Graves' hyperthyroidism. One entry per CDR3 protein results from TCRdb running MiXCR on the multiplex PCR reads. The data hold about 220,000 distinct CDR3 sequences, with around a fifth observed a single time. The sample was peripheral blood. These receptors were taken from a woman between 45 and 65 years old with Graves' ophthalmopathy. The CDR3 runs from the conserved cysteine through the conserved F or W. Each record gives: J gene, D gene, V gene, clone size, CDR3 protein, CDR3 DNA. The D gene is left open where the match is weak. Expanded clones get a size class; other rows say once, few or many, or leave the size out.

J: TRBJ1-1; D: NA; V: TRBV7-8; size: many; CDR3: CASSLVLGDEAFF; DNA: TGTGCCAGCAGCTTAGTATTGGGTGATGAAGCTTTCTTT
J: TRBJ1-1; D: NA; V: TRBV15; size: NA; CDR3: CATSSPPSHEAFF; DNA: TGTGCCACCAGCAGTCCCCCCTCCCATGAAGCTTTCTTT
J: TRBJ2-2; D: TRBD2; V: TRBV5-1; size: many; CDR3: CASSTDGGAGELFF; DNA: TGCGCCAGCAGCACAGACGGGGGGGCCGGGGAGCTGTTTTTT
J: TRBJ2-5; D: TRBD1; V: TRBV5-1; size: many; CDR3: CASSLEGTGQETQYF; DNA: TGCGCCAGCAGCTTGGAGGGGACAGGGCAAGAGACCCAGTACTTC
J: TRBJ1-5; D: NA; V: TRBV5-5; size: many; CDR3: CASSLRGFNQPQHF; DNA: TGTGCCAGCAGCTTGAGAGGGTTTAATCAGCCCCAGCATTTT
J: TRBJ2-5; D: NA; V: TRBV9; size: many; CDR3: CASSVSPQGETQYF; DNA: TGTGCCAGCAGCGTAAGTCCCCAGGGAGAGACCCAGTACTTC
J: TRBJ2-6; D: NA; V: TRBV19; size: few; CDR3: CASIRTTSSGANVLTF; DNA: TGTGCCAGTATCCGGACTACGAGCTCTGGGGCCAACGTCCTGACTTTC
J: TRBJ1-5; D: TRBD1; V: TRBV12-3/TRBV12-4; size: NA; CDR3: CASSIIRQGTNQPQHF; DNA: TGTGCCAGCAGTATTATAAGACAGGGGACCAATCAGCCCCAGCATTTT
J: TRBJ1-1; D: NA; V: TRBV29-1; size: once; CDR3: CSVPRDETYTEASF; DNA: TGCAGCGTCCCTAGGGACGAAACGTACACTGAAGCTTCCTTT
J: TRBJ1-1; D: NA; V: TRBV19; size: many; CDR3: CASSEGFTVSGTEAFF; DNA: TGTGCCAGTAGTGAGGGGTTTACGGTAAGTGGCACTGAAGCTTTCTTT
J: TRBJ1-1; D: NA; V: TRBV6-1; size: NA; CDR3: CASSWSGNAEAFF; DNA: TGTGCCAGCAGCTGGTCAGGGAACGCTGAAGCTTTCTTT
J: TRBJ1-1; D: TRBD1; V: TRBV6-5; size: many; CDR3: CASSYSSQGARTEAFF; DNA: TGTGCCAGCAGTTACTCGTCACAGGGGGCGCGAACTGAAGCTTTCTTT
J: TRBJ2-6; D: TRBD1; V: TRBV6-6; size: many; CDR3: CASSLHPGQAGSGANVLTF; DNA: TGTGCCAGCAGTCTCCACCCGGGACAGGCGGGGTCTGGGGCCAACGTCCTGACTTTC
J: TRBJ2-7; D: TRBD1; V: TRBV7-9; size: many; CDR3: CASRRQGNSYEQYF; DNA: TGTGCCAGTAGAAGACAGGGTAACTCCTACGAGCAGTACTTC
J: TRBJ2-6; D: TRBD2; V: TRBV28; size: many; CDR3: CASSGGGIGANVLTF; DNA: TGTGCCAGCAGCGGGGGGGGTATCGGGGCCAACGTCCTGACTTTC
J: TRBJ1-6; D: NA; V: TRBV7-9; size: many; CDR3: CASSLAASPLHF; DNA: TGTGCCAGCAGCTTAGCGGCGTCACCCCTCCACTTT
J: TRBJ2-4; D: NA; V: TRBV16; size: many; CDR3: CASSRGGSKNIQYF; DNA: TGTGCCAGCAGCAGGGGGGGCTCCAAAAACATTCAGTACTTC
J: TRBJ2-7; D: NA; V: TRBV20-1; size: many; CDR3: CSASYPGSRARHVYEQYF; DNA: TGCAGTGCTAGTTACCCCGGGAGCAGGGCAAGACACGTCTACGAGCAGTACTTC
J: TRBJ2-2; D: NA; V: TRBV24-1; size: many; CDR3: CATSEPPNHLNTGELFF; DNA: TGTGCCACCAGTGAGCCTCCTAATCACTTAAACACCGGGGAGCTGTTTTTT
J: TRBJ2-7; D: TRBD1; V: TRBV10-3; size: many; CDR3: CAISERTGGETYEQYF; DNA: TGTGCCATCAGTGAGAGGACAGGGGGCGAAACCTACGAGCAGTACTTC
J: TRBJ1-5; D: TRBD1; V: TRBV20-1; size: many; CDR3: CSAPGQGVLGNQPQHF; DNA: TGCAGTGCCCCGGGACAGGGGGTTCTAGGCAATCAGCCCCAGCATTTT
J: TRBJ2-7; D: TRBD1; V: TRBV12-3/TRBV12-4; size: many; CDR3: CASSLQGAYYEQYF; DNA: TGTGCCAGCAGCCTACAGGGGGCTTACTACGAGCAGTACTTC
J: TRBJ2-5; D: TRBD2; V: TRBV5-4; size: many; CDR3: CASSSSPKTSGRPYQETQYF; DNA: TGTGCCAGCAGCTCCTCCCCTAAGACTAGCGGGAGGCCGTACCAAGAGACCCAGTACTTC
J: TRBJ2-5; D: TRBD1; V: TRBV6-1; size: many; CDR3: CASSEVTGAETQYF; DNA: TGTGCCAGCAGTGAAGTGACAGGGGCAGAGACCCAGTACTTC
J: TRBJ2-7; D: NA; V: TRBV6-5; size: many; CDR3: CASSPTGGENYEQYF; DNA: TGTGCCAGCAGCCCTACCGGAGGAGAAAACTACGAGCAGTACTTC
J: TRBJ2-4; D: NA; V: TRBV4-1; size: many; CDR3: CASSQDRANIQYF; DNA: TGCGCCAGCAGCCAAGACCGAGCTAACATTCAGTACTTC
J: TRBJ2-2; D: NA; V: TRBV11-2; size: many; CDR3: CASSPRSGAVTGELFF; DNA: TGTGCCAGCAGCCCCCGTTCGGGAGCGGTCACCGGGGAGCTGTTTTTT
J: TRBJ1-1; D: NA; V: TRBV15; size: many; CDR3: CATSRDRAGLGTEAFF; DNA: TGTGCCACCAGCAGAGATAGAGCCGGGTTGGGCACTGAAGCTTTCTTT
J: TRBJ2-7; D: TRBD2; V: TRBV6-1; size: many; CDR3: CASRPGGSRYEQYF; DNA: TGTGCCAGCCGCCCTGGCGGGAGTCGCTACGAGCAGTACTTC
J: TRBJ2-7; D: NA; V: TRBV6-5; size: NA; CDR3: CASSSAGSYEQYF; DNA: TGTGCCAGCAGTTCCGCTGGCTCCTACGAGCAGTACTTC
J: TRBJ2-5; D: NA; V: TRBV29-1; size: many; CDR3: CSSGAPGFQETQYF; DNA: TGCAGCTCTGGAGCGCCGGGGTTCCAAGAGACCCAGTACTTC
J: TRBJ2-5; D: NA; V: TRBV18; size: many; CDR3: CASSPLRETQYF; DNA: TGTGCCAGCTCACCACTCCGAGAGACCCAGTACTTC
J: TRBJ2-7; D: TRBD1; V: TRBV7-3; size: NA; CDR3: CASSKPGQGPEQYF; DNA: TGTGCCAGCAGCAAACCGGGACAGGGGCCCGAGCAGTACTTC
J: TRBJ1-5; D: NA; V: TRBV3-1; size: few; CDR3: CASSQGTNSDNQPQHF; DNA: TGTGCCAGCAGCCAGGGGACAAACTCAGACAATCAGCCCCAGCATTTT
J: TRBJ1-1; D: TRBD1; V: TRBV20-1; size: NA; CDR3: CRETDREENTEAFF; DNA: TGCAGGGAGACCGACAGGGAGGAAAACACTGAAGCTTTCTTT
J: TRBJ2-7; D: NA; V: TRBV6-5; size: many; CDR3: CASSQGRRYEQYF; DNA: TGTGCCAGCAGTCAGGGACGTAGGTACGAGCAGTACTTC
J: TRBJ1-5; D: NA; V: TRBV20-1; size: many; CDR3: CSASDPIGGNQPQHF; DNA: TGCAGTGCCTCGGACCCGATTGGGGGCAATCAGCCCCAGCATTTT
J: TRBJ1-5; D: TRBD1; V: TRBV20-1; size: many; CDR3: CSASTGVSNQPQHF; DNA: TGCAGTGCTTCGACAGGGGTCAGCAATCAGCCCCAGCATTTT
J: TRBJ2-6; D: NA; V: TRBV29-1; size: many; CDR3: CSVSGAGANVLTF; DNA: TGCAGCGTTTCAGGGGCTGGGGCCAACGTCCTGACTTTC
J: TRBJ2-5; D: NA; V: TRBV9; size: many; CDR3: CASSVATGGSGWQETQYF; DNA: TGTGCCAGCAGCGTAGCTACTGGAGGGAGCGGGTGGCAAGAGACCCAGTACTTC